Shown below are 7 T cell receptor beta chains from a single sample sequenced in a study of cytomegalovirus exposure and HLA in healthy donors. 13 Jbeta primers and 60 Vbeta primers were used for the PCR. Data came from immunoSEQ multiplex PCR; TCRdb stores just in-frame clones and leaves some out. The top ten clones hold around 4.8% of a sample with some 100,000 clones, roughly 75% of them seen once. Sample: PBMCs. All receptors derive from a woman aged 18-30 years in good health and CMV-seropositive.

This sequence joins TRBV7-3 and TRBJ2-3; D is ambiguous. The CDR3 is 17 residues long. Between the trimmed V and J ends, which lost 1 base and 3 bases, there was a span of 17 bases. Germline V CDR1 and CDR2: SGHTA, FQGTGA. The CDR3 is CASSLIGQPDQTDTQYF. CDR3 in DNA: TGTGCCAGCAGCTTAATTGGGCAGCCAGATCAAACAGATACGCAGTATTTT. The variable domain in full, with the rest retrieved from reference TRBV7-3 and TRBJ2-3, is GAGVSQTPSNKVTEKGKYVELRCDPISGHTALYWYRQSLGQGPEFLIYFQGTGAADDSGLPNDRFFAVRPEGSVSTLKIQRTERGDSAVYLCASSLIGQPDQTDTQYFGPGTRLTVL.

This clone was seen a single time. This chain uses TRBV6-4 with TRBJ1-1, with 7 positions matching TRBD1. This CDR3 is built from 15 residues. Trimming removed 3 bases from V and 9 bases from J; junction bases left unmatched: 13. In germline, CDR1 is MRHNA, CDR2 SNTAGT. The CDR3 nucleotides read TGTGCCAGCAGTGAATCTTCCCAGGGGGGTAGACAAGCTTTCTTT. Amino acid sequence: CASSESSQGGRQAFF.

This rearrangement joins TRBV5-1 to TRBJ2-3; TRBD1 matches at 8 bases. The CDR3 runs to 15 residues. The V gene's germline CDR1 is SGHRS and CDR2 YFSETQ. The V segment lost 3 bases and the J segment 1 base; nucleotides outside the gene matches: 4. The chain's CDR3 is CASSSSGGRTDTQYF. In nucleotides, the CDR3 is TGCGCCAGCAGCTCCTCAGGGGGCCGCACAGATACGCAGTATTTT. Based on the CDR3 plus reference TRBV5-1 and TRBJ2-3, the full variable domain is KAGVTQTPRYLIKTRGQQVTLSCSPISGHRSVSWYQQTPGQGLQFLFEYFSETQRNKGNFPGRFSGRQFSNSRSEMNVSTLELGDSALYLCASSSSGGRTDTQYFGPGTRLTVL.

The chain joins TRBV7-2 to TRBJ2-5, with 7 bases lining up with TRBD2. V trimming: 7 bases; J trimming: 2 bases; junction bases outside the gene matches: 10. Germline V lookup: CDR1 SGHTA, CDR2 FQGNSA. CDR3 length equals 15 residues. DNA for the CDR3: TGTGCCAGCACCGGGGGGAGAGGAGCACAAGAGACCCAGTACTTC. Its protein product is CASTGGRGAQETQYF.

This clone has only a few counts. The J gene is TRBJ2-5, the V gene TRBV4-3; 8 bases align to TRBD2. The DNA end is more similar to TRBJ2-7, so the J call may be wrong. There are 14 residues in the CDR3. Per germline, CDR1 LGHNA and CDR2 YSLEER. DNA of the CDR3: TGCGCCAGCAGCCCCACTAGCGGAACCTACGAGCAGTACTTC. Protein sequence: CASSPTSGTYEQYF.

The CDR3, as DNA: TGTGCCAGCAGCCCATGGGGGGAGGCGAATGAGCAGTTCTTC. It yields the protein CASSPWGEANEQFF. The chain uses TRBV14 and TRBJ2-1; weak D call: TRBD2 (6 bases). The germline V and J ends were trimmed by 4 bases and 7 bases, with 14 bases remaining between them. Germline CDR1 reads SGHDN; CDR2 reads FVKESK. CDR3 length: 14 residues.

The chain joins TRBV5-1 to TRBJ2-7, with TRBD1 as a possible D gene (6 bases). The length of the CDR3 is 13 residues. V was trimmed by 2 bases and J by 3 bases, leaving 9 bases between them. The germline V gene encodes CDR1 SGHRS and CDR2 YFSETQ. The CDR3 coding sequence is TGCGCCAGCAGCTTACACAGGGACTACGAGCAGTACTTC. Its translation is CASSLHRDYEQYF.